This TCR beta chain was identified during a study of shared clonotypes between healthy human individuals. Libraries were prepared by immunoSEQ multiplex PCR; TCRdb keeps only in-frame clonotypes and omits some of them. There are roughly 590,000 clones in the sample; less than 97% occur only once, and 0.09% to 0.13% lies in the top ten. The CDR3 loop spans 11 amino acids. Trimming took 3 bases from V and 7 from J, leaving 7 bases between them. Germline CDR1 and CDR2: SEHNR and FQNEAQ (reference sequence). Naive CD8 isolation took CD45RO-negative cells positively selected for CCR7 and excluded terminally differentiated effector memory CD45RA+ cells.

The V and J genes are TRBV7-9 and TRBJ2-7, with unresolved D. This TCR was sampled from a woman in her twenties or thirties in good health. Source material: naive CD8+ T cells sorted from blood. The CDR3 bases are TGTGCCAGCAGCTTCTCGGAAGAGCAGTACTTC. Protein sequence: CASSFSEEQYF.